The T cell receptor (beta chain) described here comes from a study of somatic mutations in cytotoxic T cells in rheumatoid arthritis. As for the study in general: T-cell populations stained with V beta antibodies were in some cases flow-sorted at nearly 100% purity, including V beta1+ cells that were sequenced for TCRB. Study results and limitations: There were about an eighth of the 65 patients in whom the largest CD8+ clone exceeded 20% of CD8+ cells. Between rheumatoid arthritis patients and age-matched healthy controls, CD8+ T-cell clonality showed no significant difference. Antigens bound by the expanded CD8+ clones were not identified.

A note on this clone: The antigen is unknown.

Measured with immunoSEQ multiplex PCR; TCRdb has only the in-frame clones, and not every one. The sample has under 15,000 clones; roughly four fifths are singletons. The CDR3 is made up of 13 amino acids. The V and J ends lost 8 bases and 5 bases, in that order; junction bases with no gene match: 4. Germline loops: CDR1 SNHLY, CDR2 FYNNEI. The chain uses TRBV2 and TRBJ2-1, with TRBD2 matching 9 bases. The clonotype originates from a woman in her sixties or seventies in good health. The sequenced material came from CD8+ T cells sorted from blood. CDR3 DNA: TGTGCCAGCTCTCTAGCGGGGCACAATGAGCAGTTCTTC. Translation: CASSLAGHNEQFF.